One and the same sample provided the 26 T cell receptor beta chains below, sequenced in a study of low-dose radiotherapy and immunotherapy resistance in tumors (dated by TCRdb to between 2021 and 2024). To make first-strand cDNA, Superscript III was used along with a set of TRAV- and TRBV-specific primers so that both the TCRalpha and TCRbeta chains were covered. TCRs were amplified with Phusion for 20 PCR cycles, with a constant-region primer paired with the adapter attached to the V primers. Starting from the raw public reads, TCRdb applied fastp trimming at Q25, assembled clones with MiXCR and retained in-frame beta chains. Entries are consolidated by CDR3 protein sequence, retaining the most common genes and DNA. This sample holds under 15,000 distinct CDR3 sequences; over 60% were observed only once. Of the sample, about 3% is held by the ten largest clones. The receptors derive from a human donor with advanced metastatic prostate, ovarian, gallbladder or colorectal cancer (not recorded which). This table probably holds off-target reads from a library built for another chain.

V is TRBV7-2 and J is TRBJ2-5, with D hard to call. Germline assignment: CDR1 SGHTA and CDR2 FQGNSA. CDR3 size: 13 residues. Between the trimmed V and J ends, which lost 4 bases and 2 bases, there was a span of 8 bases. The CDR3 reads CASSSTRQETQYF. As DNA, the CDR3 is TGTGCCAGCAGCTCGACGCGGCAAGAGACCCAGTACTTC.

The V call is TRBV28, the J call TRBJ2-1, with 7 bases identical to TRBD2. In germline, CDR1 is MDHEN, CDR2 SYDVKM. Trimming removed 3 bases from V and 9 bases from J; junction bases left unmatched: 8. The CDR3 is 14 residues long. The CDR3 reads CASSLAGVSPEQFF. In DNA form, the CDR3 reads TGTGCCAGCAGTTTGGCGGGAGTTTCTCCTGAGCAGTTCTTC.

This chain uses TRBV20-1 with TRBJ1-1; D unclear. V was trimmed by 0 bases and J by 0 bases, leaving 11 bases between them. CDR3 length: 15 amino acids. The V gene's germline CDR1 is DFQATT and CDR2 SNEGSKA (reference sequence). The CDR3 DNA reads as TGCAGTGCTAGAGATTTAGGCGGGGTGAACACTGAAGCTTTCTTT. It specifies CSARDLGGVNTEAFF.

The V and J genes are TRBV7-6 and TRBJ2-1; 10 positions agree with TRBD2. This CDR3 spans 19 amino acids. Germline CDR1 reads SGHVS; CDR2 reads FNYEAQ. Trimming at V came to 4 bases and at J to 3 bases, leaving 15 bases not matched to a gene. The CDR3 spells CASSSRGPTSGEFYNEQFF. The DNA of the CDR3 is TGTGCCAGCAGCTCGCGCGGCCCCACTAGCGGGGAATTCTACAATGAGCAGTTCTTC. Supplemented by reference TRBV7-6 and TRBJ2-1, the full variable domain reads GAGVSQSPRYKVTKRGQDVALRCDPISGHVSLYWYRQALGQGPEFLTYFNYEAQQDKSGLPNDRFSAERPEGSISTLTIQRTEQRDSAMYRCASSSRGPTSGEFYNEQFFGPGTRLTVL.

The CDR3 loop is CSAPVGYTGELFF. CDR3 in DNA: TGCAGTGCCCCCGTGGGTTACACCGGGGAGCTGTTTTTT. The rearrangement uses TRBV20-1 and TRBJ2-2; unclear D gene. Germline values: CDR1 DFQATT, CDR2 SNEGSKA (reference sequence). Deletions cut 6 bases from V and 3 bases from J, with 11 bases between. CDR3 length: 13 amino acids.

J is TRBJ2-1 and V is TRBV2, with 9 bases aligning to TRBD2. This CDR3 comprises 15 residues. Germline trimming cut 2 bases from V and 9 bases from J; bases unmatched to any gene: 8. From germline, CDR1 is SNHLY and CDR2 FYNNEI. Here the CDR3 reads CASSERLAGYGEQFF. The CDR3 DNA reads TGTGCCAGCAGTGAAAGGCTAGCGGGATACGGTGAGCAGTTCTTC. Together with reference TRBV2 and TRBJ2-1, the CDR3 gives the full variable domain: EPEVTQTPSHQVTQMGQEVILRCVPISNHLYFYWYRQILGQKVEFLVSFYNNEISEKSEIFDDQFSVERPDGSNFTLKIRSTKLEDSAMYFCASSERLAGYGEQFFGPGTRLTVL.

This chain joins TRBV30 and TRBJ2-7; 9 positions agree with TRBD1. There are 14 residues in the CDR3. The germline CDR1 and CDR2 sequences are GTSNPN and SVGIG (reference sequence). With 0 bases clipped from V and 5 bases from J, the junction kept 5 bases outside the gene matches. CDR3 nucleotide sequence: TGTGCCTGGAGTGTCGGGACAGGGAAGAACGAGCAGTACTTC. Protein product: CAWSVGTGKNEQYF.

This clonotype has just one count. The chain is built from TRBV9 and TRBJ2-2; tentative D call: TRBD1 (6 bases). The CDR3 length is 15 residues. Per the germline V gene, CDR1 is SGDLS and CDR2 is YYNGEE. Trimming took off 2 bases at V and 6 bases at J, with 14 bases between the two ends. The CDR3 protein is CASSVTGQHPGELFF. The DNA for the CDR3 is TGTGCCAGCAGCGTTACCGGACAGCATCCCGGGGAGCTGTTTTTT.

The chain links TRBV11-2 to TRBJ2-1, with 9 bases lining up with TRBD2. The CDR3 sequence is 15 residues long. Germline CDR1 SGHAT, CDR2 FQNNGV. V gave up 5 bases and J gave up 8 bases; unmatched junction bases: 10. In DNA form, the CDR3 reads TGTGCCAGCAGCCCCCCCCTTAGCGGGAGCTATGAGCAGTTCTTC. Protein product: CASSPPLSGSYEQFF.

The V call is TRBV7-2, the J call TRBJ2-7, with TRBD2 matching over 13 bases. After removal of 4 bases from V and 3 bases from J, the junction contained 6 bases not matched to a gene. Germline-derived CDR1 and CDR2 are SGHTA and FQGNSA. The CDR3 has 16 residues. The CDR3 spells CASSSGTSGTYYEQYF. The CDR3 DNA reads TGTGCCAGCAGCTCGGGGACTAGCGGGACCTACTACGAGCAGTACTTC.

This sequence joins TRBV7-2 and TRBJ1-1, with TRBD1 matching 7 bases. The germline CDR1 and CDR2 sequences are SGHTA and FQGNSA. The CDR3 contains 13 residues. V shed 5 bases and J 5 bases; nucleotides not matched to a gene: 5. The CDR3 protein is CASSKQGWTEAFF. CDR3 nucleotide sequence: TGTGCCAGCAGCAAACAGGGGTGGACTGAAGCTTTCTTT.

The chain has TRBV5-4 and TRBJ2-7, with 9 bases aligning to TRBD1. Germline V gene lookup returns CDR1 SGHNT and CDR2 YYREEE (reference sequence). The CDR3 covers 13 residues. With V trimmed by 3 bases and J by 4 bases, 2 bases remained unmatched. CDR3 amino acids: CASSSDRGYEQYF. The CDR3 nucleotides are TGTGCCAGCAGCTCGGACAGGGGATACGAGCAGTACTTC. Using reference TRBV5-4 and TRBJ2-7 for the parts outside the CDR3, the full variable domain is ETGVTQSPTHLIKTRGQQVTLRCSSQSGHNTVSWYQQALGQGPQFIFQYYREEENGRGNFPPRFSGLQFPNYSSELNVNALELDDSALYLCASSSDRGYEQYFGPGTRLTVT.

The chain employs TRBV4-1 and TRBJ2-5, with TRBD1 matching over 11 bases. Germline assignment: CDR1 MGHRA and CDR2 YSYEKL. The trim removed 3 bases at V and 1 base at J, leaving 7 bases unmatched. The CDR3 loop spans 17 amino acids. CDR3 residues: CASSQGSGTGGQETQYF. DNA of the CDR3: TGCGCCAGCAGCCAGGGATCCGGGACAGGGGGCCAAGAGACCCAGTACTTC.

V usage is TRBV6-2 or TRBV6-3 and J usage is TRBJ2-7; TRBD2 matches at 13 bases. This CDR3 comprises 17 residues. CDR1 is MNHEY and CDR2 is SVGEGT in the germline V gene. V shed 4 bases, J shed 0 bases, and the junction held 6 bases outside the gene matches. The chain's CDR3 is CASSSLRTSGSSYEQYF. The CDR3 region has the DNA TGTGCCAGCAGTTCACTCAGGACTAGCGGGAGCTCCTACGAGCAGTACTTC.

The chain employs TRBV10-3 and TRBJ2-1; 10 bases fit TRBD1. Germline assignment: CDR1 ENHRY and CDR2 SYGVKD. The CDR3 consists of 14 residues. V shed 6 bases and J 8 bases; nucleotides not matched to a gene: 7. In DNA, the CDR3 is TGTGCCATCAGGCCGGGACAGGGGAAGGATGAGCAGTTCTTC. It codes for CAIRPGQGKDEQFF.

This chain joins TRBV6-6 and TRBJ2-7; possibly TRBD2 for D (6 bases). The CDR3 runs 13 residues. Trimming took off 2 bases at V and 6 bases at J, with 11 bases between the two ends. The germline V gene has CDR1 MNHNY and CDR2 SVGAGI (reference sequence). The DNA of the CDR3 is TGTGCCAGCAGTTACGCCGGGGGAGGCGAGCAGTACTTC. Encoded protein: CASSYAGGGEQYF.

The rearrangement joins TRBV5-4 to TRBJ2-7; D gene ambiguous. Germline V gene lookup returns CDR1 SGHNT and CDR2 YYREEE (reference sequence). The CDR3 covers 11 residues. V lost 0 bases and J 8 bases, leaving 6 bases between the germline ends. The CDR3 region is CASSLGEQQYF. The CDR3 DNA sequence: TGTGCCAGCAGCTTGGGGGAACAGCAGTACTTC.

The rearrangement joins TRBV19 to TRBJ2-2, with a possible D match to TRBD2 (5 bases). Per the germline V gene, CDR1 is LNHDA and CDR2 is SQIVND (reference sequence). V was trimmed by 4 bases and J by 5 bases, leaving 14 bases between them. The CDR3 is 15 residues long. The CDR3 spells CASSRPSRGTGELFF. The CDR3 nucleotides read TGTGCCAGTAGTAGGCCTTCCCGAGGGACCGGGGAGCTGTTTTTT.

This sequence joins TRBV7-8 and TRBJ2-5; 13 nucleotides line up with TRBD2. The J segment lost 3 bases and the V segment lost 5 bases, leaving 6 bases of the junction unmatched. The germline V gene encodes CDR1 SGHVS and CDR2 FQNEAQ. This CDR3 comprises 16 residues. For the CDR3, the DNA is TGTGCCAGCAGCAAATCCGGGACTAGCGGGAAAGAGACCCAGTACTTC. Translated, it gives CASSKSGTSGKETQYF.

This clonotype was detected only a few times. The chain joins TRBV6-1 to TRBJ2-7, with a tentative D call TRBD1 (6 bases). The CDR3 length is 17 residues. V was clipped by 4 bases and J by 1 base, with 20 bases between them. In germline, CDR1 is MNHNS, CDR2 SASEGT. CDR3 in amino acids: CASSGNLAARGSYEQYF. The CDR3 DNA follows: TGTGCCAGCAGTGGCAATCTGGCCGCCAGGGGATCCTACGAGCAGTACTTC.

This rearrangement joins TRBV7-2 to TRBJ2-7; D not resolved. V was trimmed by 1 base and J by 2 bases, leaving 6 bases between them. The germline gives CDR1 SGHTA, CDR2 FQGNSA. The CDR3 has 13 amino acids. The DNA of the CDR3 is TGTGCCAGCAGCTTAGTACGCACCTACGAGCAGTACTTC. Protein sequence: CASSLVRTYEQYF.

The table lists this clonotype with a few counts. The V gene is TRBV28, the J gene TRBJ2-5; 8 bases align to TRBD1. This CDR3 contains 13 residues. V lost 6 bases, J lost 4 bases, and 4 bases stayed unmatched. The germline CDR1 and CDR2 sequences are MDHEN and SYDVKM. The CDR3 spells CASSLRGRETQYF. CDR3 bases: TGTGCCAGCAGCCTCAGGGGGCGAGAGACCCAGTACTTC. Complete variable domain (other parts from reference TRBV28 and TRBJ2-5): DVKVTQSSRYLVKRTGEKVFLECVQDMDHENMFWYRQDPGLGLRLIYFSYDVKMKEKGDIPEGYSVSREKKERFSLILESASTNQTSMYLCASSLRGRETQYFGPGTRLLVL.

This clonotype appeared once. V usage is TRBV28 and J usage is TRBJ2-3; no clear D. Looked up from germline, CDR1 is MDHEN and CDR2 is SYDVKM. The ends were cut back, 7 bases at V and 2 bases at J, with 10 bases in the middle. The CDR3 contains 13 residues. The CDR3 sequence: CASTRSITDTQYF. CDR3 coding DNA: TGTGCCAGCACCAGATCCATCACAGATACGCAGTATTTT. Full variable domain (rest looked up from reference TRBV28 and TRBJ2-3): DVKVTQSSRYLVKRTGEKVFLECVQDMDHENMFWYRQDPGLGLRLIYFSYDVKMKEKGDIPEGYSVSREKKERFSLILESASTNQTSMYLCASTRSITDTQYFGPGTRLTVL.

V and J are TRBV19 and TRBJ2-3; 9 bases fit TRBD2. The CDR3 totals 16 residues. After removal of 3 bases from V and 10 bases from J, the junction contained 14 bases not matched to a gene. CDR1 and CDR2 from the germline V gene are LNHDA and SQIVND (reference sequence). The CDR3 loop reads CASSIPLAGGSSAQYF. CDR3 DNA sequence: TGTGCCAGTAGTATCCCACTTGCGGGAGGGTCGTCGGCGCAGTATTTT.

The chain has TRBV2 and TRBJ1-4, with unresolved D. Germline V lookup: CDR1 SNHLY, CDR2 FYNNEI. Trimming cost V 4 bases and J 8 bases, with 8 bases left between them. The CDR3 contains 12 residues. CDR3 residues: CASSVTWEKLFF. The CDR3 bases are TGTGCCAGCAGTGTTACATGGGAAAAACTGTTTTTT.

This clonotype appeared a few times. V gene TRBV18 combines with J gene TRBJ1-1, with no clear D. Trimming removed 3 bases at V and 6 bases at J, with 17 bases between. The CDR3 totals 15 residues. Per germline, CDR1 KGHSH and CDR2 LQKENI. CDR3 coding DNA: TGTGCCAGCTCACCGAGCCTCGGGAGTTTAGCTGAAGCTTTCTTT. Its protein is CASSPSLGSLAEAFF.